A selection of T cell receptor beta chains follows, all from one sample in a study of shared clonotypes between healthy human individuals. The method was immunoSEQ multiplex PCR; TCRdb's version includes in-frame clones alone and lacks a portion of them. The sample gives some 1,600,000 clones, approximately 98% of which show up once; 0.45% is in the top ten. Sequences were obtained from naive CD4+ T cells sorted from blood. The origin of the receptors is a man between 25 and 39 years old in good health. Each CDR3 is given with its conserved first and last residue. The D gene is left open where the match is weak. The size field is filled for only some rows; it gives once, few, many or a size class.

TRBD1,.,TRBV6-5,13,TRBJ1-5,CASAGTVNQPQHF,TGTGCCAGTGCCGGGACAGTCAATCAGCCCCAGCATTTT
TRBD2,.,TRBV7-6,13,TRBJ2-5,CASSRGVGETQYF,TGTGCCAGCAGCCGGGGGGTCGGAGAGACCCAGTACTTC
TRBD1,.,TRBV27,18,TRBJ2-3,CASSPRTGGEFETDTQYF,TGTGCCAGCAGTCCGCGGACAGGGGGCGAGTTTGAGACAGATACGCAGTATTTT
.,.,TRBV28,14,TRBJ1-2,CASSFSTANYGYTF,TGTGCCAGCAGTTTTTCAACGGCTAACTATGGCTACACCTTC
.,.,TRBV2,13,TRBJ1-1,CASRDATNTEAFF,TGTGCCAGTCGAGACGCCACGAACACTGAAGCTTTCTTT
TRBD2,.,TRBV7-2,15,TRBJ2-1,CASSPGLAGYNEQFF,TGTGCCAGCAGCCCCGGACTAGCGGGGTACAATGAGCAGTTCTTC
.,.,TRBV11-2,8,TRBJ2-1,CASSEQFF,TGTGCCAGCAGTGAGCAGTTCTTC
.,.,TRBV2,14,TRBJ1-5,CASSPTGVNQPQHF,TGTGCCAGCAGTCCTACGGGGGTAAATCAGCCCCAGCATTTT
.,once,TRBV15,13,TRBJ1-1,CATSRDMNTEAFF,TGTGCCACCAGCAGGGATATGAACACTGAAGCTTTCTTT
.,.,TRBV7-2,15,TRBJ2-1,CASSSQLVKANEQFF,TGTGCCAGCAGCTCGCAACTAGTTAAGGCGAATGAGCAGTTCTTC
.,.,TRBV30,12,TRBJ2-1,CAWSVGYNEQFF,TGTGCCTGGAGTGTAGGCTACAATGAGCAGTTCTTC
.,.,TRBV14,13,TRBJ2-1,CASSQVPGYEQFF,TGTGCCAGCAGCCAAGTGCCGGGGTATGAGCAGTTCTTC
.,.,TRBV18,16,TRBJ2-7,CASSKRLGTVTYEQYF,TGTGCCAGCTCAAAAAGACTGGGGACGGTGACCTACGAGCAGTACTTC
TRBD2,.,TRBV9,14,TRBJ2-7,CASSVGRTSLKQYF,TGTGCCAGCAGCGTAGGGAGGACTAGCCTTAAGCAGTACTTC
.,.,TRBV6-1,15,TRBJ1-1,CASSESRGRNTEAFF,TGTGCCAGCAGTGAATCGCGGGGCAGGAACACTGAAGCTTTCTTT
.,.,TRBV2,15,TRBJ1-2,CASLLDRNVNYGYTF,TGTGCCAGCTTATTAGACAGGAACGTTAACTATGGCTACACCTTC
.,.,TRBV5-1,15,TRBJ2-1,CASRRGLKNIDEQFF,TGCGCCAGCCGCAGAGGACTAAAAAATATCGATGAGCAGTTCTTC
.,once,TRBV5-5,15,TRBJ2-2,CASSFFASNTGELFF,TGTGCCAGCAGCTTTTTTGCGTCGAACACCGGGGAGCTGTTTTTT
.,.,TRBV6-1,13,TRBJ1-3,CASSVGFGNTIYF,TGTGCCAGCAGTGTCGGGTTTGGAAACACCATATATTTT
.,once,TRBV6-1,11,TRBJ2-3,CASSESNTQYF,TGTGCCAGCAGTGAATCAAATACGCAGTATTTT
TRBD1,.,TRBV6-6,13,TRBJ1-1,CASSTTGYTEAFF,TGTGCCAGCAGTACGACAGGGTATACTGAAGCTTTCTTT
.,.,TRBV7-8,11,TRBJ1-2,CASSPMDGYTF,TGTGCCAGCAGCCCGATGGATGGCTACACCTTC
.,once,TRBV7-2,15,TRBJ1-5,CASSLSGVGNQPQHF,TGTGCCAGCAGCTTATCGGGTGTCGGCAATCAGCCCCAGCATTTT
.,.,TRBV9,13,TRBJ2-5,CASSPGGWETQYF,TGTGCCAGCAGCCCCGGTGGCTGGGAGACCCAGTACTTC
.,.,TRBV28,15,TRBJ1-1,CASVLSGRVNTEAFF,TGTGCCAGCGTACTGAGCGGCAGGGTGAACACTGAAGCTTTCTTT
TRBD1,once,TRBV9,19,TRBJ1-4,CASSVSTGGGLGGNEKLFF,TGTGCCAGCAGCGTATCGACAGGGGGTGGCCTAGGAGGTAATGAAAAACTGTTTTTT
.,.,TRBV18,15,TRBJ2-1,CASSPLESSYNEQFF,TGTGCCAGCTCACCATTGGAGAGCTCCTACAATGAGCAGTTCTTC
.,.,TRBV2,14,TRBJ1-2,CASSEARQNYGYTF,TGTGCCAGCAGTGAAGCAAGACAGAACTATGGCTACACCTTC
.,.,TRBV7-2,15,TRBJ1-2,CASRPYIKANYGYTF,TGTGCCAGCAGGCCTTATATAAAAGCTAACTATGGCTACACCTTC
.,.,TRBV29-1,13,TRBJ2-7,CSVTGRSSYEQYF,TGCAGCGTGACCGGCAGGAGCTCCTACGAGCAGTACTTC
.,.,TRBV19,14,TRBJ2-7,CASSMTVASYEQYF,TGTGCCAGTAGTATGACAGTCGCTAGCTACGAGCAGTACTTC
.,.,TRBV7-8,14,TRBJ1-5,CASSLAREEQPQHF,TGTGCCAGCAGCTTAGCCCGGGAAGAACAGCCCCAGCATTTT
.,.,TRBV6-1,15,TRBJ2-7,CASARVAGSSYEQYF,TGTGCCAGCGCAAGGGTCGCAGGGTCTTCCTACGAGCAGTACTTC
TRBD1,.,TRBV7-3,14,TRBJ2-2,CASSPTGDTGELFF,TGTGCCAGCAGCCCGACAGGGGACACCGGGGAGCTGTTTTTT
.,.,TRBV5-1,14,TRBJ1-3,CASRKTGSGNTIYF,TGCGCCAGCAGAAAAACAGGGTCTGGAAACACCATATATTTT
TRBD1,.,TRBV19,15,TRBJ2-7,CASSIGVSGQGEQYF,TGTGCCAGTAGTATAGGAGTTTCGGGACAGGGAGAGCAGTACTTC
TRBD1,.,TRBV18,15,TRBJ1-4,CASSGTGVTNEKLFF,TGTGCCAGCTCCGGGACAGGGGTTACTAATGAAAAACTGTTTTTT
TRBD2,.,TRBV7-7,17,TRBJ2-5,CASSLALASGPQETQYF,TGTGCCAGCAGCTTAGCGCTGGCTAGCGGGCCACAAGAGACCCAGTACTTC
.,few,TRBV5-1,15,TRBJ2-5,CASSLKRPPGETQYF,TGCGCCAGCAGCTTGAAAAGGCCCCCAGGGGAGACCCAGTACTTC
.,.,TRBV7-8,13,TRBJ1-2,CASSLVGTNGYTF,TGTGCCAGCAGCTTAGTAGGGACGAACGGCTACACCTTC
.,.,TRBV5-4,15,TRBJ1-1,CASSAGGWGNTEAFF,TGTGCCAGCAGCGCTGGAGGGTGGGGCAACACTGAAGCTTTCTTT